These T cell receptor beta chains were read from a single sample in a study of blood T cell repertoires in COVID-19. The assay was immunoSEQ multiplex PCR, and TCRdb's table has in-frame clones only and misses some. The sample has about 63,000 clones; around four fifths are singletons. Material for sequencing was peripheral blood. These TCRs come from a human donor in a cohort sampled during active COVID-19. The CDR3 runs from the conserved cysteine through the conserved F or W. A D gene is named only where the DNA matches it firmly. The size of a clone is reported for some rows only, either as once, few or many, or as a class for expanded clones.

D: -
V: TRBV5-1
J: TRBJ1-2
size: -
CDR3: CASSLRPGREFTYGYTF
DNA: TGCGCCAGCAGCTTGAGACCGGGCAGGGAATTCACCTATGGCTACACCTTC

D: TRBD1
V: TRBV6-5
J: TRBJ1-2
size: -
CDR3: CASSLTGEEGYGYTF
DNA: TGTGCCAGCAGTTTGACAGGGGAAGAAGGCTATGGCTACACCTTC

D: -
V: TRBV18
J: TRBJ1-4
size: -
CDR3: CASSRATNEKLFF
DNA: TGTGCCAGCTCACGCGCAACTAATGAAAAACTGTTTTTT

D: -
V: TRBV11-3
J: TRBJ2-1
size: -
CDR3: CASSAGLAVNEQFF
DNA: TGTGCCAGCAGCGCCGGACTGGCTGTAAATGAGCAGTTCTTC

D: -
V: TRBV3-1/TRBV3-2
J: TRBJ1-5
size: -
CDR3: CASSPAGGSNQPQHF
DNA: TGTGCCAGCAGCCCGGCCGGGGGGAGCAATCAGCCCCAGCATTTT

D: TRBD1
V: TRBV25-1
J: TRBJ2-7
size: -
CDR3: CASSADRASYEQYF
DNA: TGTGCCAGCAGTGCGGACAGGGCCTCCTACGAGCAGTACTTC

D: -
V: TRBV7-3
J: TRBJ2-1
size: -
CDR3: CASSLTVRVNEQFF
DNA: TGTGCCAGCAGCTTAACAGTCAGGGTCAATGAGCAGTTCTTC

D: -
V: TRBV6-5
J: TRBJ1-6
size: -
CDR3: CASSYSNLRGSPLHF
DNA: TGTGCCAGCAGTTACTCGAATCTCCGGGGTTCACCCCTCCACTTT

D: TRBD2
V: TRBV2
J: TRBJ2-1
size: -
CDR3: CASGSSGSSWNEQFF
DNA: TGTGCCAGCGGCTCTAGCGGGAGTAGTTGGAATGAGCAGTTCTTC

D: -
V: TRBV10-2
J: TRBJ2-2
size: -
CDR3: CASRDMFTGELFF
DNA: TGCGCCAGCAGGGACATGTTCACCGGGGAGCTGTTTTTT

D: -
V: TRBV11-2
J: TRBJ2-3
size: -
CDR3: CASSLAYSTDTQYF
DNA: TGTGCCAGCAGCTTAGCCTATAGCACAGATACGCAGTATTTT

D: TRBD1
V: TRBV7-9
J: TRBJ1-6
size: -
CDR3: CASSLGQGVGSPLHF
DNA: TGTGCCAGCAGCTTAGGACAGGGAGTAGGTTCACCCCTCCACTTT

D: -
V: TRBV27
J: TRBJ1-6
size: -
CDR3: CASSLTTNRDGSPLHF
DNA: TGTGCCAGCAGTTTAACGACCAACAGGGACGGATCACCCCTCCACTTT

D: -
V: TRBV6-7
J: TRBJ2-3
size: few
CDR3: CANSLFAYYHFSTDTQYF
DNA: TGTGCCAACTCATTGTTTGCCTACTATCACTTTAGCACAGATACGCAGTATTTT

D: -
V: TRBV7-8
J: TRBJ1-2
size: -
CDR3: CASSLSAYSNGGYTF
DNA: TGTGCCAGCAGCTTATCCGCCTACTCCAACGGGGGCTACACCTTC

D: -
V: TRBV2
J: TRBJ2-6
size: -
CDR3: CAGGDRNSGANVLTF
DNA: TGTGCCGGAGGGGACAGAAACTCTGGGGCCAACGTCCTGACTTTC

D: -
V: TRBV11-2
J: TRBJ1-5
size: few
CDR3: CASSLDPGARQPQHF
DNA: TGTGCCAGCAGCTTAGATCCTGGGGCACGCCAGCCCCAGCATTTT

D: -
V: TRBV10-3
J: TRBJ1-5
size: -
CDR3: CAISRGVPNQPQHF
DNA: TGTGCCATCAGTCGGGGGGTTCCCAATCAGCCCCAGCATTTT

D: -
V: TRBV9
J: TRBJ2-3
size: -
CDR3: CASSVGHDTDTQYF
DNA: TGTGCCAGCAGCGTAGGACACGACACAGATACGCAGTATTTT

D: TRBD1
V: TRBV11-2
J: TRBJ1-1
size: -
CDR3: CASSPSPGTDTTEAFF
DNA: TGTGCCAGCAGCCCCAGCCCCGGGACAGACACCACTGAAGCTTTCTTT

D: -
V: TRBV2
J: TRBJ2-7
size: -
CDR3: CASSSFNEQYF
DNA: TGTGCCAGTTCTAGCTTCAACGAGCAGTACTTC

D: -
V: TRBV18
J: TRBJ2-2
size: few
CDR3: CASSPLDIPTGELFF
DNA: TGTGCCAGCTCACCTTTGGACATACCGACCGGGGAGCTGTTTTTT

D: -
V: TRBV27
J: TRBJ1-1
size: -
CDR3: CASSLRWGVGYNTEAFF
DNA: TGTGCCAGCAGTCTCAGGTGGGGGGTGGGGTACAACACTGAAGCTTTCTTT

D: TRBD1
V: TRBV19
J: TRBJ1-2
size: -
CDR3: CASLPGQLANYGYTF
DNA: TGTGCCAGTCTACCGGGACAGCTTGCTAACTATGGCTACACCTTC

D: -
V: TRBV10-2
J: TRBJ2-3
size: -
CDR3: CASSESLSGQYF
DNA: TGCGCCAGCAGTGAGTCGCTTAGCGGCCAGTATTTT

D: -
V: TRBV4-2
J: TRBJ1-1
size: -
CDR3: CASSPTRGMNTEAFF
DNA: TGTGCCAGCAGCCCCACCCGGGGGATGAACACTGAAGCTTTCTTT

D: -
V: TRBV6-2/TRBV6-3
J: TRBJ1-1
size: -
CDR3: CASSRGIGTEAFF
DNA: TGTGCCAGCAGTCGGGGGATAGGCACTGAAGCTTTCTTT

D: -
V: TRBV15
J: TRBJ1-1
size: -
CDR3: CATSRDRELTNTEAFF
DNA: TGTGCCACCAGCAGAGATCGAGAGCTAACGAACACTGAAGCTTTCTTT

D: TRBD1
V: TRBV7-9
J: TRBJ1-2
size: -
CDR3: CASSKTGEGYTF
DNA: TGTGCCAGCAGCAAGACAGGGGAAGGCTACACCTTC

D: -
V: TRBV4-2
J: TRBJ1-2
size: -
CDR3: CASSQDVQHLYGYTF
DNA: TGTGCCAGCAGCCAAGATGTCCAACATCTCTATGGCTACACCTTC

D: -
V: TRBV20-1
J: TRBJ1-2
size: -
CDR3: CSASPQGFGGYTF
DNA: TGCAGTGCTAGTCCACAGGGATTCGGTGGCTACACCTTC

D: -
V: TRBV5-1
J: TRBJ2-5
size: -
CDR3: CASSQERETQYF
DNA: TGCGCCAGCAGTCAAGAGAGGGAGACCCAGTACTTC

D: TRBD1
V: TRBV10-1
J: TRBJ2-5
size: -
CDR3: CASSALTGTTETQYF
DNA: TGCGCCAGCAGTGCCTTGACAGGGACCACCGAGACCCAGTACTTC